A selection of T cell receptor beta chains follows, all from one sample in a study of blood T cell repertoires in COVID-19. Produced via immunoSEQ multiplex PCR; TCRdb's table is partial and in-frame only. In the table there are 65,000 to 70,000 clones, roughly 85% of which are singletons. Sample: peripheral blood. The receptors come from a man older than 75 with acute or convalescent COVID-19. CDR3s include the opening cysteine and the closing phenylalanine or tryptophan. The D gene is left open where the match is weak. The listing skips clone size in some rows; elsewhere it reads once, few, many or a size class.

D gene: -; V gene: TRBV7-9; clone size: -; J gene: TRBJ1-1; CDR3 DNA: TGTGCCAGCAGACTATTGAACACTGAAGCTTTCTTT; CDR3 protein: CASRLLNTEAFF
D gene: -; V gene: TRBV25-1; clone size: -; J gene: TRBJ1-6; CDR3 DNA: TGTGCCAGCAGTGACACGAGCTCCTATAATTCACCCCTCCACTTT; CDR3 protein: CASSDTSSYNSPLHF
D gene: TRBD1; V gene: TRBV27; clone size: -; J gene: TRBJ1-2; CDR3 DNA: TGTGCCAGCAGTTCCCAACAGGGGGCGGGGGGCTACACCTTC; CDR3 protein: CASSSQQGAGGYTF
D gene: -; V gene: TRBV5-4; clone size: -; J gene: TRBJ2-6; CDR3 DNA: TGTGCCAGCAGCGCGGGGAGCTCTGGGGCCAACGTCCTGACTTTC; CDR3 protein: CASSAGSSGANVLTF
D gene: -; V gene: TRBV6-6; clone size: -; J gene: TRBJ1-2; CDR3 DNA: TGTGCCAGCAGTTACTCGGGGGGGTTTAACTATGGCTACACCTTC; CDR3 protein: CASSYSGGFNYGYTF
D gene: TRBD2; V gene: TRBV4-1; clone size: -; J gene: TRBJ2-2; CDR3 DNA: TGCGCCAGCAGCCAAGATAGGCCGGGACTAGCGGGAGCCGGGGAGCTGTTTTTT; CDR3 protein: CASSQDRPGLAGAGELFF
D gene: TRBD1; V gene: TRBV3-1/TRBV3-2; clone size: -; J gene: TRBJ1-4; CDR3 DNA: TGTGCCAGCAGCCGCGGGACAGCTAATGAAAAACTGTTTTTT; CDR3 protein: CASSRGTANEKLFF
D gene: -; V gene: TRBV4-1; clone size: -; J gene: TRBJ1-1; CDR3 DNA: TGCGCCAGCAGCCAAGATCCATCGTACCGAGGTAGGACTGAAGCTTTCTTT; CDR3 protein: CASSQDPSYRGRTEAFF
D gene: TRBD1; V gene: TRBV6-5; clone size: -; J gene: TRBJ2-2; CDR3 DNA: TGTGCCAGCAGATGGACAGGGTTAACCGGGGAGCTGTTTTTT; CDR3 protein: CASRWTGLTGELFF
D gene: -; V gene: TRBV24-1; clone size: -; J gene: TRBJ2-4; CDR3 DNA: TGTGCCACCAGTGATTTAAAGGGAGGCAAAAACATTCAGTACTTC; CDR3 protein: CATSDLKGGKNIQYF
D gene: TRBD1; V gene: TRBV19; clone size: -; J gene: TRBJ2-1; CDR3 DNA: TGTGCCAGTAGTCTCGGGACAGGGGTGCAGTTCTTC; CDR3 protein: CASSLGTGVQFF
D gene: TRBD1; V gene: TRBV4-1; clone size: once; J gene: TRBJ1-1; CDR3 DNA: TGCGCCAGCAGCCGAGGACAGGGGAACACTGAAGCTTTCTTT; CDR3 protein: CASSRGQGNTEAFF
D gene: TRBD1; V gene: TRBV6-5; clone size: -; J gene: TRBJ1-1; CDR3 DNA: TGTGCCAGCAGCCGAACCGGGACAGGGTTTAAAGCTTTCTTT; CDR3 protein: CASSRTGTGFKAFF
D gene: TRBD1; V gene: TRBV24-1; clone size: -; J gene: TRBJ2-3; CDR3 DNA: TGTGCCACCAACAGGGGCCACACAGATACGCAGTATTTT; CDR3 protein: CATNRGHTDTQYF
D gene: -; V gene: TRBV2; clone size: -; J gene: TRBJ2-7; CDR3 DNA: TGTGCCAGCGTAATCACAGGGAGCTCCTACGAGCAGTACTTC; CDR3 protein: CASVITGSSYEQYF
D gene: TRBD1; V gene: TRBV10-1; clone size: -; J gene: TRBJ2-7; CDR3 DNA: TGCGCCAGCAGTGACCGGGACAGGGGGTCCCACGAGCAGTACTTC; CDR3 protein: CASSDRDRGSHEQYF
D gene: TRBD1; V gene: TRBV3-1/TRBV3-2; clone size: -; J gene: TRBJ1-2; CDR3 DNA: TGTGCCAGCAGCCAAGTACGCAGGGGGATTGGCTACACCTTC; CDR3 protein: CASSQVRRGIGYTF
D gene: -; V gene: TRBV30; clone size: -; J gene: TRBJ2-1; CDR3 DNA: TGTGCCTGGGGCAGGGGATCCTACAATGAGCAGTTCTTC; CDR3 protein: CAWGRGSYNEQFF
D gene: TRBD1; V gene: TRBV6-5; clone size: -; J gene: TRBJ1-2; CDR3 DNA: TGTGCCAGCAGCTTCCACAGGGGTCAAGGCTACACCTTC; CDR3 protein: CASSFHRGQGYTF
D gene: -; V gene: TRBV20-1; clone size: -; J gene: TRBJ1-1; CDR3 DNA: TGCAGTGCTCCCCTTGGCCTTGAAGCTTTCTTT; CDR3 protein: CSAPLGLEAFF
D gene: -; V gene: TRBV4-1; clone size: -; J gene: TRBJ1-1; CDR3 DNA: TGCGCCAGCAGCCAAGAGGGACTCAATGAAGCTTTCTTT; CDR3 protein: CASSQEGLNEAFF
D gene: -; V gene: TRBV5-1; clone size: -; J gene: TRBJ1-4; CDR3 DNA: TGCGCCAGCAGCTTCACGGCTGGAGGAAATGAAAAACTGTTTTTT; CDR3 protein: CASSFTAGGNEKLFF
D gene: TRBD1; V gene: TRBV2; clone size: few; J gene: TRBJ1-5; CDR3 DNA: TGTGCCAGCAGTTATGGACAGGGGGCAGGTCAGCCCCAGCATTTT; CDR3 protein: CASSYGQGAGQPQHF
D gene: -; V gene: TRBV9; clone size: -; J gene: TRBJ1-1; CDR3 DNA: TGTGCCAGCAGCGTAGTGTGGGCCTCGTACACTGAAGCTTTCTTT; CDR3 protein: CASSVVWASYTEAFF
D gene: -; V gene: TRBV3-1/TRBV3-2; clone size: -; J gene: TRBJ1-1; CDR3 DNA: TGTGCCAGCAGCCGCCATGGGGGGGAGAACACTGAAGCTTTCTTT; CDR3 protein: CASSRHGGENTEAFF
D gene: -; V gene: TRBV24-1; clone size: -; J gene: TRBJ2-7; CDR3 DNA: TGTGCCACCAGTGAGGGGGGAAGCTCCTACGAGCAGTACTTC; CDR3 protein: CATSEGGSSYEQYF
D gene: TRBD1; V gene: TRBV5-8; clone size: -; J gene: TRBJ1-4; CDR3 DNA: TGTGCCAGCAGCCCCGGGACAGGGACTGAAAAACTGTTTTTT; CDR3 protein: CASSPGTGTEKLFF
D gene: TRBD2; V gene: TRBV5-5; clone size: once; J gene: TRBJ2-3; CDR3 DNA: TGTGCCAGCAGCTTGGAACCAGACCGGACTAGAAAGACGCAGTATTTT; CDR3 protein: CASSLEPDRTRKTQYF